Following are 5 T cell receptor beta chains from one sample sequenced in a study of beta chain features in type 1 diabetes. TCRB transcripts that were expressed got sequenced, as all of the isolated RNA had been reverse transcribed. The assay was immunoSEQ multiplex PCR, and TCRdb's table has in-frame clones only and misses some. The sample yields hundreds of thousands of clones, more than 13% seen once. Their recognized antigens are unknown. General study points: TCRB CDR3s were moderately but significantly shorter in Type 1 diabetes patients in all four CD4+ subsets.

Sequencing was carried out using naive CD4+ T cells from blood. Receptor source: a man aged 30 to 45 with type 1 diabetes.

There are a few counts of this clone. This chain connects TRBV29-1 to TRBJ2-7; perhaps TRBD1 as D (6 bases). V was clipped by 8 bases and J by 2 bases, with 16 bases between them. Germline loops: CDR1 SQVTM, CDR2 ANQGSEA. The CDR3 consists of 13 residues. The CDR3 protein is CSIGRDTAYEQYF. DNA for the CDR3: TGCAGCATCGGCCGGGACACGGCCTACGAGCAGTACTTC.

The chain uses TRBV6-5 and TRBJ2-5; 8 bases agree with TRBD2. V lost 2 bases and J lost 4; bases outside the gene matches: 9. The V gene's germline CDR1 is MNHEY and CDR2 SVGAGI. The CDR3 covers 16 residues. CDR3 sequence reads: CASSYTIGAGVETQYF. For the CDR3, the DNA is TGTGCCAGCAGTTACACGATTGGAGCGGGAGTAGAGACCCAGTACTTC.

V usage is TRBV6-6 and J usage is TRBJ2-4; the D gene is possibly TRBD1 (5 bases). CDR1 is MNHNY, CDR2 SVGAGI, per germline (reference sequence). The CDR3 consists of 14 residues. Trimming pared 2 bases from V and 4 bases from J, leaving 9 bases between. The CDR3 protein is CASSYQGSKNIQYF. The CDR3 DNA reads as TGTGCCAGCAGTTACCAGGGATCAAAAAACATTCAGTACTTC.

The chain recombines TRBV19 with TRBJ2-1; 10 nucleotides align to TRBD2. CDR1 is LNHDA, CDR2 SQIVND, per germline (reference sequence). This CDR3 contains 15 residues. The J segment lost 7 bases and the V segment lost 4 bases, leaving 7 bases of the junction unmatched. This chain's CDR3 is CASSSLAGESNEQFF. In DNA, the CDR3 is TGTGCCAGTAGTAGTCTAGCGGGAGAAAGTAATGAGCAGTTCTTC.

This clone was detected only a few times. The chain has TRBV29-1 and TRBJ1-2; unclear D gene. Germline V CDR1 and CDR2: SQVTM, ANQGSEA. Trimming took off 2 bases at V and 0 bases at J, with 13 bases between the two ends. The CDR3 is 15 residues long. CDR3 protein: CSVEMRVSSNYGYTF. The DNA of the CDR3 is TGCAGCGTTGAAATGCGAGTTTCTTCTAACTATGGCTACACCTTC.